The text below deals with one TCR beta chain. RNA amounts of about 0.5 to 1 ug underwent reverse transcription with random hexamers. TCRdb reanalysed the immunoSEQ multiplex PCR reads using MiXCR and keeps one entry per CDR3 protein. Of 140,000 to 150,000 distinct CDR3 sequences in the sample, approximately 94% are singletons; the top ten hold roughly 0.08%. The data were obtained in a study of CD8 T cells in Susac syndrome. This CDR3 has 13 residues. Losses at the gene ends were 1 base for V and 2 bases for J; bases not matched to a gene: 0. From germline, CDR1 is DFQATT and CDR2 SNEGSKA (reference sequence).

The chain carries TRBV20-1 and TRBJ2-7; 9 nucleotides line up with TRBD2. This TCR derives from a human donor with Susac syndrome. The sequenced sample consisted of CD4+ T cells from PBMCs. CDR3 sequence: CSARGLAAYEQYF. Here the CDR3 DNA reads TGCAGTGCTAGAGGACTAGCGGCCTACGAGCAGTACTTC.